Listed below are T cell receptor beta chains from one sample, sequenced in a study of CD4 T cells in relation to SARS-CoV-2 and coronaviruses. Profiled with immunoSEQ multiplex PCR; TCRdb holds only in-frame clones, not every one. The data show some 45,000 clones, with almost 85% seen just once and around 1.4% held by the top ten. Their recognized antigens are unknown. Material: naive CD4+ T cells from PBMCs, cultured in vitro. Source of these receptors: an adult with COVID-19. Both conserved end residues are part of each CDR3. Each record gives: CDR3 length, D gene, V gene, clone size, J gene, CDR3 protein, CDR3 DNA. A D gene is named only where the DNA matches it firmly. Size tells how often a clone was seen (once, few, many) or the class of an expanded clone, and some rows leave it out.

15,TRBD2,TRBV18,.,TRBJ2-5,CASSPQAGARETQYF,TGTGCCAGCTCACCCCAAGCGGGAGCTAGGGAGACCCAGTACTTC
15,TRBD2,TRBV3-1/TRBV3-2,once,TRBJ2-3,CASSLAGADTDTQYF,TGTGCCAGCAGCCTAGCGGGAGCCGACACAGATACGCAGTATTTT
13,.,TRBV11-1,few,TRBJ1-2,CASSLGRGYGYTF,TGTGCCAGCAGCTTAGGTCGGGGATACGGCTACACCTTC
16,TRBD2,TRBV4-1,.,TRBJ2-3,CASSQVPSGSTDTQYF,TGCGCCAGCAGCCAAGTGCCTAGCGGGAGCACAGATACGCAGTATTTT
15,.,TRBV6-6,.,TRBJ2-7,CASSGSWDRRYEQYF,TGTGCCAGCAGTGGGAGTTGGGACCGACGCTACGAGCAGTACTTC
14,.,TRBV27,.,TRBJ2-7,CASSLVQTGDEQYF,TGTGCCAGCAGTTTAGTACAGACAGGAGACGAGCAGTACTTC
16,TRBD2,TRBV7-9,few,TRBJ2-5,CASHLWGGRGRETQYF,TGTGCCAGCCATCTCTGGGGGGGGAGGGGTCGAGAGACCCAGTACTTC
17,.,TRBV24-1,.,TRBJ1-5,CATSDLGGGVGNQPQHF,TGTGCCACCAGTGATTTGGGGGGGGGTGTGGGCAATCAGCCCCAGCATTTT
12,.,TRBV10-2,.,TRBJ2-1,CASSESGNEQFF,TGCGCCAGCAGTGAGTCGGGCAATGAGCAGTTCTTC
14,.,TRBV15,.,TRBJ2-5,CATSSTVGPETQYF,TGTGCCACCAGCAGCACAGTGGGGCCGGAGACCCAGTACTTC